The clone carrying this T cell receptor beta chain was observed at least ten times. Between the trimmed V and J ends, which lost 5 bases and 3 bases, there was a span of 10 bases. This CDR3 contains 13 residues. The germline CDR1 and CDR2 sequences are MGHDK and SYGVNS. This record belongs to a study of T-cell reconstitution after alpha-beta-depleted transplantation in children. TCRbeta library preparation incorporated unique molecular identifiers. TCRdb redid the calling of the PCR reads with MiXCR, one entry per CDR3 protein. This table has 200,000 to 250,000 distinct CDR3 sequences, around 9.9% appearing once.

The TCR comes from a child under two years old with acute myeloid leukemia, due to receive a stem cell transplant. This specimen was PBMCs, taken before TCRalphabeta/CD19-depleted stem cell transplant. The rearrangement joins TRBV25-1 to TRBJ2-5; no firm D call. CDR3 nucleotides: TGTGCCAGCAGTTGGGCCTTAAAAGAGACCCAGTACTTC. It encodes CASSWALKETQYF.